The 25 T cell receptor beta chains below were found in one sample sequenced in a study of blood T cell repertoires in COVID-19 (dated by TCRdb to about 2020). Library creation used the immunoSEQ multiplex PCR assay. Not all clones reach the TCRdb copy of this immuneACCESS table, which keeps in-frame sequences only. Checked studies attribute under half of the gap to unresolved V genes and leave the rest unexplained. Recorded for this sample are a few hundred thousand clones; roughly 90% of them occurred a single time. The ten largest clones take up approximately 0.93% of the sample. Material: PBMCs or T cells enriched from blood (not recorded which). The source is a woman aged 25 to 39 who had been exposed to COVID-19.

The chain carries TRBV12-5 and TRBJ1-1; possible D gene TRBD1, 6 bases. The V end lost 6 bases, the J end lost 1 base, and 9 bases lay between the germline ends. CDR1 is LGHNT and CDR2 is FRNRAP in the germline V gene. The CDR3 has 13 residues. The CDR3 sequence is CASGRDTNTEAFF. The CDR3 DNA follows: TGTGCTAGTGGCCGGGACACGAACACTGAAGCTTTCTTT.

The chain uses TRBV6-5 and TRBJ1-2; TRBD1 is a possible D gene (6 bases). The CDR3 has 15 residues. Trimming pared 0 bases from V and 4 bases from J, leaving 12 bases between. Germline-derived CDR1 and CDR2 are MNHEY and SVGAGI. As DNA, the CDR3 is TGTGCCAGCAGTTACTCCGGACAGAGCTTCTATGGCTACACCTTC. This encodes CASSYSGQSFYGYTF.

The chain joins TRBV6-5 to TRBJ1-1; D may be TRBD1 (6 bases). V lost 6 bases to trimming and J lost 11 bases, with 22 bases between them. From germline, CDR1 is MNHEY and CDR2 SVGAGI. The CDR3 spans 14 residues. CDR3 DNA sequence: TGTGCCAGCAGGTATATCGCAACGGCAGGGGATGCTTTCTTT. Translated: CASRYIATAGDAFF.

The genes are TRBV28 and TRBJ1-5; 12 nucleotides align to TRBD1. The CDR3 runs 19 residues. Germline CDR1 is MDHEN and CDR2 is SYDVKM. J gave up 0 bases and V 3 bases, and 9 bases lay outside the gene matches. Here the CDR3 DNA reads TGTGCCAGCAGTTTCTCCGGGACAGGGGGCCTGTATAGCAATCAGCCCCAGCATTTT. Protein product: CASSFSGTGGLYSNQPQHF. Full variable domain (missing parts from reference TRBV28 and TRBJ1-5): DVKVTQSSRYLVKRTGEKVFLECVQDMDHENMFWYRQDPGLGLRLIYFSYDVKMKEKGDIPEGYSVSREKKERFSLILESASTNQTSMYLCASSFSGTGGLYSNQPQHFGDGTRLSIL.

J is TRBJ2-3 and V is TRBV14; 7 nucleotides align to TRBD1. The length of the CDR3 is 13 residues. With 4 bases clipped from V and 12 bases from J, the junction kept 10 bases outside the gene matches. Germline CDR1 SGHDN, CDR2 FVKESK. The CDR3 DNA follows: TGTGCCAGCAGCCTCAGTCAGGGGGTGTTACAGTATTTT. Its translation is CASSLSQGVLQYF. The entire variable domain, with the rest obtained from reference TRBV14 and TRBJ2-3, is as follows: EAGVTQFPSHSVIEKGQTVTLRCDPISGHDNLYWYRRVMGKEIKFLLHFVKESKQDESGMPNNRFLAERTGGTYSTLKVQPAELEDSGVYFCASSLSQGVLQYFGPGTRLTVL.

This chain links TRBV5-4 with TRBJ1-4, with a possible D match to TRBD1 (5 bases). V lost 0 bases to trimming and J lost 8 bases, with 14 bases between them. The length of the CDR3 is 15 residues. Per the germline V gene, CDR1 is SGHNT and CDR2 is YYREEE (reference sequence). The CDR3 is CASSLDGGRKEKLFF. CDR3 DNA: TGTGCCAGCAGCTTGGACGGGGGGAGGAAAGAAAAACTGTTTTTT.

This clone came up once. This chain joins TRBV7-9 and TRBJ2-3, with TRBD2 matching 16 bases. Germline CDR1 reads SEHNR; CDR2 reads FQNEAQ (reference sequence). With V trimmed by 5 bases and J by 6 bases, 8 bases remained unmatched. The CDR3 runs to 17 residues. CDR3 coding DNA: TGTGCCAGCAGCCCCCTCGGGACTAGCGGGAGGGGCGATACGCAGTATTTT. It specifies CASSPLGTSGRGDTQYF.

The rearrangement links TRBV7-8 to TRBJ2-2; no clear D. CDR3 size: 13 residues. V lost 5 bases and J lost 5, with 9 bases in between. Germline CDR1 and CDR2: SGHVS and FQNEAQ. In DNA form, the CDR3 reads TGTGCCAGCAGCCTCGGTTGGACCGGGGAGCTGTTTTTT. As protein: CASSLGWTGELFF.

The chain links TRBV7-8 to TRBJ1-3; unclear D gene. Germline CDR1 is SGHVS and CDR2 is FQNEAQ. CDR3 size: 14 residues. Trimming removed 4 bases from V and 0 bases from J, with 7 bases in between. The CDR3 spells CASSYRDSGNTIYF. In DNA form, the CDR3 reads TGTGCCAGCAGCTACCGGGACTCTGGAAACACCATATATTTT.

This chain joins TRBV28 and TRBJ1-2; 8 nucleotides align to TRBD1. Germline values: CDR1 MDHEN, CDR2 SYDVKM. The CDR3 is 14 amino acids. Losses at the gene ends were 6 bases for V and 3 bases for J; bases not matched to a gene: 6. CDR3 amino acids: CASSLPDRDYGYTF. CDR3 DNA: TGTGCCAGCAGCTTACCGGACAGGGACTATGGCTACACCTTC.

The V gene is TRBV7-2, the J gene TRBJ2-3, with D possibly TRBD2 on 5 matching bases. In germline, CDR1 is SGHTA, CDR2 FQGNSA. The CDR3 covers 15 residues. With 5 bases removed from V and 2 bases from J, the gap between germline ends came to 14 bases. The CDR3 spells CASSPTGSNTDTQYF. The CDR3 bases are TGTGCCAGCAGCCCAACGGGGAGTAACACAGATACGCAGTATTTT.

The chain uses TRBV5-1 and TRBJ2-7, with 9 bases fitting TRBD2. Per germline, CDR1 SGHRS and CDR2 YFSETQ. J gave up 2 bases and V 0 bases, and 3 bases lay outside the gene matches. The CDR3 contains 15 residues. The chain's CDR3 is CASSLDSGGPYEQYF. Here the CDR3 DNA reads TGCGCCAGCAGCTTGGATAGCGGGGGACCCTACGAGCAGTACTTC.

This sequence joins TRBV2 and TRBJ2-7; possible D gene TRBD1, 6 bases. Germline CDR1 reads SNHLY; CDR2 reads FYNNEI. The CDR3 is 15 amino acids. V was shortened by 5 bases and J by 0 bases, with 14 bases between the two germline ends. CDR3 DNA: TGTGCCAGCAGTAAAAGTCAGGGGACCTCCTACGAGCAGTACTTC. This gives the protein CASSKSQGTSYEQYF.

J is TRBJ1-1 and V is TRBV30; D gene ambiguous. Between the trimmed V and J ends, which lost 0 bases and 4 bases, there was a span of 9 bases. Germline CDR1 reads GTSNPN; CDR2 reads SVGIG (reference sequence). The length of the CDR3 is 13 residues. The CDR3 region has the DNA TGTGCCTGGAGTGTACTGGGGAGCACTGAAGCTTTCTTT. Protein: CAWSVLGSTEAFF.

The chain uses TRBV20-1 and TRBJ1-1; D is uncertain. CDR3 length: 8 residues. CDR1 and CDR2 from the germline V gene are DFQATT and SNEGSKA (reference sequence). The DNA for the CDR3 is TGCAGGAGGGCTGAAGCTTTCTTT. Its translation: CRRAEAFF.

The chain recombines TRBV6-5 with TRBJ1-1; 9 nucleotides agree with TRBD1. V dropped 5 bases and J dropped 3; count of bases not matched to a gene: 7. Germline V gives CDR1 MNHEY, CDR2 SVGAGI. The CDR3 spans 15 residues. Written as DNA, the CDR3 is TGTGCCAGCAGTAGGGACAGGGCGAGGGACACTGAAGCTTTCTTT. Protein: CASSRDRARDTEAFF.

The genes are TRBV18 and TRBJ2-5; D perhaps matches TRBD2 (6 bases). The V gene's germline CDR1 is KGHSH and CDR2 LQKENI. V lost 3 bases, J lost 4 bases, and 18 bases lay in between. The CDR3 consists of 16 residues. The CDR3 loop reads CASSPIRAGAGETQYF. CDR3 nucleotides: TGTGCCAGCTCACCGATTCGAGCGGGCGCTGGAGAGACCCAGTACTTC.

The rearrangement links TRBV27 to TRBJ2-5, with 7 bases that match TRBD2. The CDR3 has 14 amino acids. J lost 5 bases, V lost 6 bases, and 9 bases had no gene match. Looked up from germline, CDR1 is MNHEY and CDR2 is SMNVEV (reference sequence). CDR3 sequence: CASRSWEGHETQYF. The DNA for the CDR3 is TGTGCCAGCAGATCTTGGGAGGGGCACGAGACCCAGTACTTC.

The CDR3 DNA sequence: TGCGCCAGCAGCTTGGAGGGGGACTCCTACGAGCAGTACTTC. Translation: CASSLEGDSYEQYF. The rearrangement uses TRBV5-1 and TRBJ2-7, with D possibly being TRBD1 (6 bases). CDR3 size: 14 residues. Trimming shortened V by 0 bases and J by 0 bases, and 7 bases separated the two germline ends. Germline lookup yields CDR1 SGHRS and CDR2 YFSETQ.

The J gene is TRBJ1-6, the V gene TRBV7-9; TRBD1 is a possible D gene (5 bases). Trimming cost V 7 bases and J 7 bases, with 17 bases left between them. The CDR3 runs 15 residues. Looked up from germline, CDR1 is SEHNR and CDR2 is FQNEAQ (reference sequence). CDR3 in amino acids: CASTLSTRANSPLHF. CDR3 bases: TGTGCCAGCACCCTTTCCACCAGGGCAAATTCACCCCTCCACTTT.

This clone was recorded once. This rearrangement joins TRBV20-1 to TRBJ2-5; a weak D match, TRBD2 (6 bases). The CDR3 totals 13 residues. Germline assignment: CDR1 DFQATT and CDR2 SNEGSKA (reference sequence). V was cut by 3 bases and J by 2 bases, with 10 bases left in between. The CDR3 coding sequence is TGCAGTGCTAGTAGCGGCCCGCAAGAGACCCAGTACTTC. Its translation: CSASSGPQETQYF.

CDR3 DNA: TGTGCCAGCAGTTTCGAGGACAGTAGCTCCTACGAGCAGTACTTC. Translated, it gives CASSFEDSSSYEQYF. The chain links TRBV27 to TRBJ2-7; D may be TRBD1 (6 bases). This CDR3 contains 15 residues. Per germline, CDR1 MNHEY and CDR2 SMNVEV (reference sequence). V lost 3 bases, J lost 0 bases, and 12 bases lay in between.

This rearrangement joins TRBV7-9 to TRBJ2-2; 9 bases map to TRBD2. This CDR3 region has 15 residues. Germline assignment: CDR1 SEHNR and CDR2 FQNEAQ (reference sequence). The J segment lost 1 base and the V segment lost 3 bases, leaving 0 bases of the junction unmatched. CDR3 nucleotide sequence: TGTGCCAGCAGCTTGACTAGCGGGAACACCGGGGAGCTGTTTTTT. The encoded protein is CASSLTSGNTGELFF.

The chain joins TRBV15 to TRBJ1-1, with 9 bases identical to TRBD1. From germline, CDR1 is LNHNV and CDR2 YYDKDF (reference sequence). This CDR3 contains 17 residues. V was pared by 2 bases and J by 0 bases, with 7 bases of the junction left unmatched. CDR3 sequence reads: CATSRRAGTGLNTEAFF. CDR3 DNA sequence: TGTGCCACCAGCAGACGAGCCGGGACAGGGCTGAACACTGAAGCTTTCTTT.

This clone was seen once. The chain carries TRBV3-1 (or the pseudogene TRBV3-2) and TRBJ2-6, with 12 bases aligning to TRBD2. J lost 3 bases, V lost 3 bases, and 9 bases had no gene match. The V gene's germline CDR1 is LGHDT and CDR2 YNNKEL (reference sequence). The CDR3 totals 19 residues. The CDR3 sequence is CASSQPSGRASGGANVLTF. The CDR3 nucleotides read TGTGCCAGCAGCCAGCCTAGCGGGAGGGCCTCGGGTGGGGCCAACGTCCTGACTTTC.